Below, 15 T cell receptor beta chains from the same sample are listed, as sequenced in a study of early T cells in non-severe SARS-CoV-2 infection. TCRdb processed the 5' RACE reads anew with MiXCR; each CDR3 protein has one entry. The sample yields 60,000 to 75,000 distinct CDR3 sequences, approximately 9.1% seen once. Sequences were derived from whole blood, sampled at baseline. Receptors were obtained from an adult who was a healthcare worker with PCR-confirmed SARS-CoV-2 infection or an uninfected control (not recorded which).

This clonotype was recorded many times. This chain links TRBV2 with TRBJ2-1, with D unclear. Trimming removed 3 bases at V and 4 bases at J, with 7 bases between. CDR1 and CDR2 (germline): SNHLY, FYNNEI. This CDR3 has 13 residues. The DNA of the CDR3 is TGTGCCAGCAGTGATGTTGGTTACAATGAGCAGTTCTTC. Translation gives CASSDVGYNEQFF.

This clonotype has only a few counts. This chain joins TRBV11-2 and TRBJ2-3; D may correspond to TRBD1 or TRBD2 (5 bases each). The CDR3 is 11 residues long. Trimming removed 5 bases at V and 8 bases at J, with 8 bases between. CDR1 is SGHAT and CDR2 is FQNNGV in the germline V gene. The CDR3 bases are TGTGCCAGCAGCCATGGGGGTACGCAGTATTTT. Translated, it gives CASSHGGTQYF.

This clonotype was observed many times. V usage is TRBV27 and J usage is TRBJ1-5, with D possibly being TRBD1 (6 bases). The CDR3 contains 15 residues. Germline V gene sequence: CDR1 MNHEY, CDR2 SMNVEV (reference sequence). V was clipped by 6 bases and J by 2 bases, with 14 bases between them. CDR3 sequence reads: CASSLGGFGNQPQHF. The CDR3 DNA reads as TGTGCCAGCAGCCTAGGGGGGTTTGGCAATCAGCCCCAGCATTTT.

This clonotype came up many times. The chain links TRBV4-1 to TRBJ2-1, with 8 bases identical to TRBD1. The V gene's germline CDR1 is MGHRA and CDR2 YSYEKL. The CDR3 runs to 15 residues. V shed 3 bases and J 4 bases; nucleotides not matched to a gene: 5. The CDR3 DNA reads TGCGCCAGCAGCCAGCCGGACAGGGAATACAATGAGCAGTTCTTC. The encoded protein is CASSQPDREYNEQFF.

This clonotype was detected a few times. The chain joins TRBV4-1 to TRBJ1-5; D gene unclear. The germline gives CDR1 MGHRA, CDR2 YSYEKL. This CDR3 has 16 residues. Trimming pared 0 bases from V and 2 bases from J, leaving 11 bases between. The CDR3 loop reads CASSQDPGSRNQPQHF. The DNA for the CDR3 is TGCGCCAGCAGCCAAGATCCGGGGTCACGCAATCAGCCCCAGCATTTT.

This clonotype was seen only a few times. The V call is TRBV20-1, the J call TRBJ2-7, with 9 bases lining up with TRBD2. The germline V gene encodes CDR1 DFQATT and CDR2 SNEGSKA (reference sequence). CDR3 length: 14 residues. V shed 2 bases and J 2 bases; nucleotides not matched to a gene: 4. For the CDR3, the DNA is TGCAGTGCTAGAAGGACTAGCGAGACCTACGAGCAGTACTTC. Protein: CSARRTSETYEQYF.

This clonotype was seen more than once but under ten times. This chain links TRBV28 with TRBJ2-2; 7 bases are a match to TRBD1. V lost 2 bases and J lost 6; bases outside the gene matches: 3. The CDR3 is 14 residues long. Germline CDR1 reads MDHEN; CDR2 reads SYDVKM. CDR3 in DNA: TGTGCCAGCAGTTTAATTAGGGGGCCCGGGGAGCTGTTTTTT. Amino acid sequence: CASSLIRGPGELFF.

The chain employs TRBV27 and TRBJ1-5; 8 nucleotides align to TRBD1. Germline V gene sequence: CDR1 MNHEY, CDR2 SMNVEV (reference sequence). The trim removed 6 bases at V and 1 base at J, leaving 11 bases unmatched. This CDR3 is built from 17 residues. The CDR3 nucleotides read TGTGCCAGCAGGAAAGTCACCGGGACAGGAAGCAATCAGCCCCAGCATTTT. Amino acid sequence: CASRKVTGTGSNQPQHF.

In this sample, this clonotype turned up many times. The chain couples TRBV7-2 to TRBJ1-5; D remains unclear. Germline loops: CDR1 SGHTA, CDR2 FQGNSA. The germline V and J ends were trimmed by 1 base and 4 bases, with 2 bases remaining between them. This CDR3 contains 12 residues. CDR3 nucleotide sequence: TGTGCCAGCAGCTTAGGGAATCAGCCCCAGCATTTT. Amino acid sequence: CASSLGNQPQHF.

Comment on this clonotype: A much larger clonotype is one base distant, so this may be a read error. The V gene is TRBV28, the J gene TRBJ1-1; D perhaps matches TRBD1 (5 bases). Germline V gene data show CDR1 as MDHEN and CDR2 as SYDVKM. CDR3 length: 13 amino acids. V was trimmed by 4 bases and J by 1 base, leaving 7 bases between them. The CDR3 spells CASSSGQNTEAFF. The CDR3 DNA reads TGTGCCAGCAGTTCCGGACAGAACACTGAAGCTTTCTTT.

This clonotype was seen at least ten times. The chain recombines TRBV28 with TRBJ2-3, with D perhaps TRBD2 (8 bases). Trimming took 3 bases from V and 12 from J, leaving 22 bases between them. Germline V gives CDR1 MDHEN, CDR2 SYDVKM. The CDR3 is made up of 15 amino acids. Written as DNA, the CDR3 is TGTGCCAGCAGTTTGACTAGCGCGGCCAGGGGGTTCCAGTATTTT. It encodes CASSLTSAARGFQYF.

This clonotype was seen only a few times. This sequence joins TRBV28 and TRBJ2-7; 12 bases are shared with TRBD2. Trimming cost V 6 bases and J 0 bases; bases outside gene matches: 3. Germline V lookup: CDR1 MDHEN, CDR2 SYDVKM. The CDR3 runs 15 residues. The CDR3 nucleotides read TGTGCCAGCAGCCGGACTAGCGGGACCTCCTACGAGCAGTACTTC. Its translation is CASSRTSGTSYEQYF.

The table lists this clonotype with a few counts. The J gene is TRBJ2-3, the V gene TRBV24-1; 9 bases agree with TRBD2. The CDR3 loop spans 14 amino acids. V lost 7 bases and J lost 0; bases outside the gene matches: 1. The germline V gene has CDR1 KGHDR and CDR2 SFDVKD. The CDR3 coding sequence is TGTGCCACCAGGACTAGCGGAAGCACAGATACGCAGTATTTT. Residues: CATRTSGSTDTQYF.

V is TRBV10-2 and J is TRBJ1-5, with TRBD1 matching 10 bases. Germline trimming cut 3 bases from V and 1 base from J; bases unmatched to any gene: 3. The germline V gene encodes CDR1 WSHSY and CDR2 SAAADI. This CDR3 spans 16 amino acids. CDR3 residues: CASSDSGQGSNQPQHF. CDR3 DNA sequence: TGCGCCAGCAGTGATTCGGGACAGGGGAGCAATCAGCCCCAGCATTTT.

Many counts were recorded for this clonotype. V usage is TRBV30 and J usage is TRBJ2-3; perhaps TRBD2 as D (5 bases). This CDR3 comprises 15 residues. Germline V gene data show CDR1 as GTSNPN and CDR2 as SVGIG (reference sequence). Trimming removed 5 bases from V and 0 bases from J, with 15 bases in between. CDR3 in amino acids: CAWDRLAPSTDTQYF. In nucleotides, the CDR3 is TGTGCCTGGGATCGTTTAGCGCCCAGCACAGATACGCAGTATTTT.